This T cell receptor beta chain originates from a study of post-analysis software for immune sequencing data. The study's findings and limits: Patients had higher frequencies than controls of roughly five TRBV segments, including TRBV5-6, TRBV5-1 and TRBV20-1.

The sample holds a few counts of this clonotype. Antigen: not known. Prepared libraries of TCR beta cDNA carried unique molecular identifiers. A single record per CDR3 protein comes from TCRdb applying MiXCR to the PCR reads. Of roughly 410,000 distinct CDR3 sequences in the sample, around a third were seen once. V was pared by 5 bases and J by 4 bases, with 14 bases between. Germline CDR1 SGHTA, CDR2 FQGTGA. CDR3 size: 14 residues. The sequencing input was blood. This sequence joins TRBV7-3 and TRBJ1-1; tentative D call: TRBD1 (6 bases). This clonotype was sampled from a girl aged 10-17 years with multiple sclerosis. The DNA of the CDR3 is TGTGCCAGCAGCGCTCAAACAGGGAGCACTGAAGCTTTCTTT. It encodes CASSAQTGSTEAFF.